The 21 T cell receptor beta chains reported below all come from one sample, sequenced in a study of blood T cell repertoires in COVID-19 (dated by TCRdb to about 2020). The library was made by the immunoSEQ multiplex PCR assay. Entries here come from immuneACCESS through TCRdb and include only in-frame sequences with V and J called. Some clones fail to appear in such tables; in the studies checked, an unresolved V gene covers under half of the shortfall, and the cause of the remainder is unknown. For this sample the table gives under 150,000 clones, of which 84% were detected only once. Roughly two fifths of the sample is held by the ten biggest clonotypes. The sequencing sample was made of peripheral blood. The origin of the receptors is a human donor in a cohort sampled during active COVID-19.

The genes are TRBV10-3 and TRBJ1-1, with D hard to call. From germline, CDR1 is ENHRY and CDR2 SYGVKD. The V and J ends lost 8 bases and 0 bases respectively, with 16 bases between them. This CDR3 is built from 15 residues. The CDR3: CAIGVSLGMNTEAFF. CDR3 nucleotides: TGTGCCATCGGAGTATCATTAGGCATGAACACTGAAGCTTTCTTT.

As DNA, the CDR3 is TGTGCCAGCTCACCACTTCAGGTCTCTCACTTAACGGGCTACACCTTC. It encodes CASSPLQVSHLTGYTF. The genes are TRBV18 and TRBJ1-2; D unclear. The CDR3 is made up of 16 amino acids. Per germline, CDR1 KGHSH and CDR2 LQKENI. Trimming removed 1 base from V and 8 bases from J, with 20 bases in between.

Concerning this clone: A junction end diverges from the germline sequence, so it may reflect a read error. The gene calls are TRBV12-3 or TRBV12-4 and TRBJ1-1; TRBD1 might be the D (6 bases). There are 13 residues in the CDR3. The CDR3 sequence is CASTLRGNSEAFF. The CDR3 region has the DNA TGTGCCAGCACCTTGAGGGGGAACAGTGAAGCTTTCTTT.

The V and J genes are TRBV18 and TRBJ2-5; D may be TRBD2 (6 bases). V was pared by 3 bases and J by 1 base, with 9 bases between. Per germline, CDR1 KGHSH and CDR2 LQKENI. This CDR3 has 14 residues. The CDR3 region is CASSPPGLQETQYF. CDR3 in DNA: TGTGCCAGCTCACCCCCGGGACTCCAAGAGACCCAGTACTTC.

The chain recombines TRBV28 with TRBJ2-7, with 9 bases identical to TRBD1. V trimming: 8 bases; J trimming: 7 bases; junction bases outside the gene matches: 15. Germline CDR1 and CDR2: MDHEN and SYDVKM. This CDR3 is built from 15 residues. CDR3 bases: TGTGCCAGCCTTTCCCCGGGACAGGGAACGCGGGAGCAGTACTTC. Protein sequence: CASLSPGQGTREQYF.

This clone appeared a single time. The chain recombines TRBV7-3 with TRBJ2-1, with TRBD2 identical over 10 bases. In germline, CDR1 is SGHTA, CDR2 FQGTGA. The CDR3 extends over 15 amino acids. The V and J ends lost 0 bases and 8 bases, in that order; junction bases with no gene match: 4. The CDR3 DNA reads TGTGCCAGCAGCTTAACTAGCGGGGGGTACTATGAGCAGTTCTTC. This sequence encodes CASSLTSGGYYEQFF.

The chain recombines TRBV19 with TRBJ2-7; 12 nucleotides line up with TRBD1. The CDR3 length is 15 residues. Germline CDR1 LNHDA, CDR2 SQIVND (reference sequence). The J segment lost 4 bases and the V segment lost 5 bases, leaving 6 bases of the junction unmatched. The CDR3 loop reads CASSVRDRGLYEQYF. The CDR3 DNA sequence: TGTGCCAGTAGTGTCCGGGACAGGGGGCTTTACGAGCAGTACTTC.

CDR3 in amino acids: CASSQHRGYGYTF. CDR3 in DNA: TGTGCCAGCAGCCAACACAGGGGCTATGGCTACACCTTC. The chain couples TRBV13 to TRBJ1-2, with 7 nucleotides matching TRBD1. Looked up from germline, CDR1 is PRHDT and CDR2 is FYEKMQ (reference sequence). This CDR3 contains 13 residues. V trimming: 5 bases; J trimming: 4 bases; junction bases outside the gene matches: 4.

The rearrangement joins TRBV15 to TRBJ2-7; no definite D call. Deletions cut 1 base from V and 0 bases from J, with 4 bases between. Germline V gene lookup returns CDR1 LNHNV and CDR2 YYDKDF (reference sequence). This CDR3 has 13 amino acids. In nucleotides, the CDR3 is TGTGCCACCAGCAGAGGGAGCTCCTACGAGCAGTACTTC. It translates to CATSRGSSYEQYF.

This clone was recorded only once. The chain is built from TRBV28 and TRBJ1-5; tentative D call: TRBD1 (5 bases). The V and J ends lost 2 bases and 7 bases respectively, with 12 bases between them. The CDR3 contains 14 residues. The V gene's germline CDR1 is MDHEN and CDR2 SYDVKM. Written as DNA, the CDR3 is TGTGCCAGCAGTTTAGCGGGGGGGGGACAGCCCCAGCATTTT. It encodes CASSLAGGGQPQHF.

V usage is TRBV19 and J usage is TRBJ1-5; 7 bases are a match to TRBD1. Germline CDR1 reads LNHDA; CDR2 reads SQIVND (reference sequence). The CDR3 loop spans 16 amino acids. The junction had 7 bases not matched to a gene; V was cut back by 1 base and J by 4 bases. In nucleotides, the CDR3 is TGTGCCAGTAGTATAGTTCCACAGGGGATTAATCAGCCCCAGCATTTT. Protein product: CASSIVPQGINQPQHF.

This rearrangement joins TRBV30 to TRBJ1-1, with 8 nucleotides matching TRBD1. The CDR3 extends over 14 amino acids. Germline CDR1 and CDR2: GTSNPN and SVGIG (reference sequence). Trimming took 8 bases from V and 1 from J; bases not matched to a gene: 9. CDR3 sequence reads: CAGQSDRENTEAFF. CDR3 DNA sequence: TGTGCCGGACAATCGGACAGGGAGAACACTGAAGCTTTCTTT.

This clone was seen more than once but under ten times. The rearrangement joins TRBV2 to TRBJ2-7; 8 positions agree with TRBD1. The ends lost 6 bases at V and 0 bases at J; junction bases unmatched: 10. Looked up from germline, CDR1 is SNHLY and CDR2 is FYNNEI. This CDR3 is built from 16 residues. CDR3 nucleotides: TGTGCCAGCAGCGACGCAGGGGGACAGGACTCCTACGAGCAGTACTTC. Protein product: CASSDAGGQDSYEQYF.

This clone was counted between two and nine times. J is TRBJ1-6 and V is TRBV2, with 7 bases lining up with TRBD1. There are 15 residues in the CDR3. V lost 3 bases, J lost 7 bases, and 6 bases stayed unmatched. Germline V gene lookup returns CDR1 SNHLY and CDR2 FYNNEI. In DNA form, the CDR3 reads TGTGCCAGCAGTGAGCAGGGACAGCTCAATTCACCCCTCCACTTT. This encodes CASSEQGQLNSPLHF.

The chain couples TRBV11-2 to TRBJ1-4; 10 nucleotides match TRBD1. This CDR3 region has 14 residues. Looked up from germline, CDR1 is SGHAT and CDR2 is FQNNGV. The V gene end was trimmed by 3 bases and the J gene end by 8 bases; junction bases not matched to a gene: 3. The CDR3 nucleotides are TGTGCCAGCAGCTTTGACAGGGGGCGAGAAAAACTGTTTTTT. Its protein product is CASSFDRGREKLFF. The complete variable domain, with remaining parts taken from reference TRBV11-2 and TRBJ1-4, reads EAGVAQSPRYKIIEKRQSVAFWCNPISGHATLYWYQQILGQGPKLLIQFQNNGVVDDSQLPKDRFSAERLKGVDSTLKIQPAKLEDSAVYLCASSFDRGREKLFFGSGTQLSVL.

The chain recombines TRBV6-1 with TRBJ2-5; 7 bases are shared with TRBD1. Germline V gene data show CDR1 as MNHNS and CDR2 as SASEGT. The V and J ends lost 3 bases and 5 bases, in that order; junction bases with no gene match: 3. This CDR3 is 13 amino acids long. CDR3 residues: CASSEGQLETQYF. Written as DNA, the CDR3 is TGTGCCAGCAGTGAGGGACAGTTGGAGACCCAGTACTTC.

CDR3 bases: TGCGCCAGCAGCCCCCCCAGCCTAGCGGGGTGGCAGTTCTTC. Translated: CASSPPSLAGWQFF. This chain uses TRBV5-1 with TRBJ2-1; 9 nucleotides match TRBD2. The length of the CDR3 is 14 residues. Germline V CDR1 and CDR2: SGHRS, YFSETQ. J lost 12 bases, V lost 4 bases, and 11 bases had no gene match.

The rearrangement uses TRBV4-2 and TRBJ2-2; TRBD2 matches 12 bases. J lost 1 base, V lost 4 bases, and 7 bases had no gene match. The CDR3 runs 18 residues. Germline V gene lookup returns CDR1 LGHNA and CDR2 YNFKEQ. The CDR3 protein is CASSPSGLAGRNTGELFF. The CDR3 bases are TGTGCCAGCAGCCCCTCCGGACTAGCGGGGAGGAACACCGGGGAGCTGTTTTTT.

V is TRBV9 and J is TRBJ2-2, with D perhaps matching TRBD2 (5 bases). The CDR3 covers 16 residues. Germline lookup yields CDR1 SGDLS and CDR2 YYNGEE. Trimming removed 3 bases from V and 5 bases from J, with 17 bases in between. The CDR3 DNA reads TGTGCCAGCAGCGCCCCGGGGTCCCTGGGTACCGGGGAGCTGTTTTTT. It translates to CASSAPGSLGTGELFF.

The CDR3 region has the DNA TGTGCCAGCAGCGTAGGGGGGACTATTTCCTACGAGCAGTACTTC. Translation gives CASSVGGTISYEQYF. The chain carries TRBV9 and TRBJ2-7; 7 bases match TRBD2. CDR1 is SGDLS and CDR2 is YYNGEE in the germline V gene. With 0 bases clipped from V and 1 base from J, the junction kept 4 bases outside the gene matches. CDR3 length equals 15 residues.

This chain links TRBV2 with TRBJ2-7; perhaps TRBD1 as D (5 bases). The V end was cut by 4 bases, the J end by 1 base, with 5 bases between. The CDR3 consists of 12 residues. The V gene's germline CDR1 is SNHLY and CDR2 FYNNEI. CDR3 DNA: TGTGCCAGCAGTGGACAGTCCTACGAGCAGTACTTC. It is translated as CASSGQSYEQYF.